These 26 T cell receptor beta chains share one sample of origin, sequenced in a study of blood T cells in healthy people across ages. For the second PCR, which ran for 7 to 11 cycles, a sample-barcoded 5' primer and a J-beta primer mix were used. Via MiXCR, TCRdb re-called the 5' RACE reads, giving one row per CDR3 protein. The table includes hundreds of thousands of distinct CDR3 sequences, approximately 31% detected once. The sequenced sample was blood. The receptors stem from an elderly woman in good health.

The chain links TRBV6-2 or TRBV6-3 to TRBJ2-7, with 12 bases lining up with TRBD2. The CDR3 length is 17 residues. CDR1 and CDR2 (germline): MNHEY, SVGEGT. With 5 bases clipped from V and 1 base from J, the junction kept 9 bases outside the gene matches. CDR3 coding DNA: TGTGCCAGCAGTGGAGGGACTAGCGGGCCACTGTCCTACGAGCAGTACTTC. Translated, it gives CASSGGTSGPLSYEQYF.

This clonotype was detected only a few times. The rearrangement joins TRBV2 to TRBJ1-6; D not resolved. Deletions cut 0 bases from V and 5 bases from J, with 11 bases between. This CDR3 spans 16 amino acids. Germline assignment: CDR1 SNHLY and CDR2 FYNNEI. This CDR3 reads CASSEAKGSNNSPLHF. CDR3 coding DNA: TGTGCCAGCAGTGAAGCTAAGGGCAGCAATAATTCACCCCTCCACTTT.

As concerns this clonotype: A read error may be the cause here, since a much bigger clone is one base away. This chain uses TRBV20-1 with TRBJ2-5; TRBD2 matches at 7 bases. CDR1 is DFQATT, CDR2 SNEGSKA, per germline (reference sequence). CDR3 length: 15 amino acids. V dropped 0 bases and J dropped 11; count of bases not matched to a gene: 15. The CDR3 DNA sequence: TGCAGTGCTAGAGATCGGGGGGATCCTTACAATGAGCAGTACTTC. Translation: CSARDRGDPYNEQYF.

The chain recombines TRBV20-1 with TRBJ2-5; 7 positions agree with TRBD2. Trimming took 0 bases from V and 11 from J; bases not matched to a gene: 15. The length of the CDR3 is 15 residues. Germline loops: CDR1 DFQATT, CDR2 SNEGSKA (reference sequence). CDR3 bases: TGCAGTGCTAGAGATTCGAGCGGGGCGGGGAATGAGCAGTACTTC. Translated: CSARDSSGAGNEQYF.

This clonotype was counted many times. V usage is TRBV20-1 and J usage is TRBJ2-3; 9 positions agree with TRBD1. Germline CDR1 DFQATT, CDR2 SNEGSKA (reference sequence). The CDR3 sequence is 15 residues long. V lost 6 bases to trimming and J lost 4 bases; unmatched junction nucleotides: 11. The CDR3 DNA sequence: TGCAGTGCGAAGAAGGGACAGGGACTCTCAGATACGCAGTATTTT. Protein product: CSAKKGQGLSDTQYF.

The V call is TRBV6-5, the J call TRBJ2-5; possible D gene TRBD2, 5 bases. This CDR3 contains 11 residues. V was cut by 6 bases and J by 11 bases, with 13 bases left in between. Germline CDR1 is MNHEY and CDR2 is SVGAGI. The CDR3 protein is CASSRDREQYF. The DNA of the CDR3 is TGTGCCAGCAGCCGTGATAGGGAGCAGTACTTC.

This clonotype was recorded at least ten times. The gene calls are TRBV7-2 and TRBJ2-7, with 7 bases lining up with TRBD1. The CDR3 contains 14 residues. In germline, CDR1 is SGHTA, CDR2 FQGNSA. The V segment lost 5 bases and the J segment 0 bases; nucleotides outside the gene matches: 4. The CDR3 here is CASSRQGSSYEQYF. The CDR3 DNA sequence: TGTGCCAGCAGCCGACAGGGAAGCTCCTACGAGCAGTACTTC.

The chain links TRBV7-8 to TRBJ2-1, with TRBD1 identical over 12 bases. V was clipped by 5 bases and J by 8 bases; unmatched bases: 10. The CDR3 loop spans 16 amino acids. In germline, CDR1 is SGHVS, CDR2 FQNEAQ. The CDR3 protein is CASSPRRDRGQDEQFF. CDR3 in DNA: TGTGCCAGCAGCCCAAGACGGGACAGGGGGCAGGATGAGCAGTTCTTC.

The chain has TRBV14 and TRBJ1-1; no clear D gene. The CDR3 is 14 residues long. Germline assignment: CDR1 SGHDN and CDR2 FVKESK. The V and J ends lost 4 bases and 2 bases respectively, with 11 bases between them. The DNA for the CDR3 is TGTGCCAGCAGCCGGGCCCAGGCAAACACTGAAGCTTTCTTT. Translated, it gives CASSRAQANTEAFF. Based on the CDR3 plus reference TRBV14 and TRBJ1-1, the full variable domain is EAGVTQFPSHSVIEKGQTVTLRCDPISGHDNLYWYRRVMGKEIKFLLHFVKESKQDESGMPNNRFLAERTGGTYSTLKVQPAELEDSGVYFCASSRAQANTEAFFGQGTRLTVV.

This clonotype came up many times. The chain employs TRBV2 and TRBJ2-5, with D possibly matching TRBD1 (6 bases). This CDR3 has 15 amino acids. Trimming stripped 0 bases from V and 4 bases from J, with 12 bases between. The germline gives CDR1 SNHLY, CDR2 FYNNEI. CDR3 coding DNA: TGTGCCAGCAGTGAAGCGACGACAGGCGCAGAGACCCAGTACTTC. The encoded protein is CASSEATTGAETQYF. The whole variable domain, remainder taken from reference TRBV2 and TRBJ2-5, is EPEVTQTPSHQVTQMGQEVILRCVPISNHLYFYWYRQILGQKVEFLVSFYNNEISEKSEIFDDQFSVERPDGSNFTLKIRSTKLEDSAMYFCASSEATTGAETQYFGPGTRLLVL.

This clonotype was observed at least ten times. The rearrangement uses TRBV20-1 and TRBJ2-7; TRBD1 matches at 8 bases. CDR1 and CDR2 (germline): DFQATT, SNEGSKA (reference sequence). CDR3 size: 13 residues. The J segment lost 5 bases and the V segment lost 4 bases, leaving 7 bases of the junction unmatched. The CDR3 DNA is TGCAGTGCTAAAAGGACAGGGAGCCACGAGCAGTACTTC. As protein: CSAKRTGSHEQYF.

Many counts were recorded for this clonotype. The CDR3 DNA is TGCGCCAGCAGCTTAATGGGGGACGGTTTCGATGAGCAGTTCTTC. Its translation: CASSLMGDGFDEQFF. The J gene is TRBJ2-1, the V gene TRBV5-1; possibly TRBD1 or TRBD2 for D (5 bases each). The germline CDR1 and CDR2 sequences are SGHRS and YFSETQ. The CDR3 is made up of 15 amino acids. Trimming cost V 2 bases and J 8 bases, with 17 bases left between them.

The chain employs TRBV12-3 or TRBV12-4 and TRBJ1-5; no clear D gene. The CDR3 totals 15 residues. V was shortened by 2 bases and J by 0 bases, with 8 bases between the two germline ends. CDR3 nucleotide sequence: TGTGCCAGCAGTTTATGGTTTTATAGCAATCAGCCCCAGCATTTT. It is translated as CASSLWFYSNQPQHF.

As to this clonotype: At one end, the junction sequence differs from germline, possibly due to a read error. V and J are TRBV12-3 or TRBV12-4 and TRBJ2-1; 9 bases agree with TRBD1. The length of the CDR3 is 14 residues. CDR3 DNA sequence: TGTGCCAGCGGTTTTTCGGGACAGGGCTACGAGCAGTTCTTC. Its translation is CASGFSGQGYEQFF.

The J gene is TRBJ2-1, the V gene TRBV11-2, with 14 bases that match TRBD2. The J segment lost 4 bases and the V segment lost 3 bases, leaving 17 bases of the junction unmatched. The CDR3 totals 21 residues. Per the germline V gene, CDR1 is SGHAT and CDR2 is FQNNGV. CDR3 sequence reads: CASSFPARLAGGSVNYNEQFF. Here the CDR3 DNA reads TGTGCCAGCAGCTTCCCCGCCCGACTAGCGGGGGGGAGCGTCAATTACAATGAGCAGTTCTTC.

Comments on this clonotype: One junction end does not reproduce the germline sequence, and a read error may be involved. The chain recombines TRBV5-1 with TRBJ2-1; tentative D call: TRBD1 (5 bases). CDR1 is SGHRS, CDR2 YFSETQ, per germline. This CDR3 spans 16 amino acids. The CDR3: CASSSAQGSSHNEQFF. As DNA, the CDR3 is TGCGCCAGCAGCTCGGCTCAGGGAAGCTCCCACAATGAGCAGTTCTTC. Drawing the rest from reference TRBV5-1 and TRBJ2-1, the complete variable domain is KAGVTQTPRYLIKTRGQQVTLSCSPISGHRSVSWYQQTPGQGLQFLFEYFSETQRNKGNFPGRFSGRQFSNSRSEMNVSTLELGDSALYLCASSSAQGSSHNEQFFGPGTRLTVL.

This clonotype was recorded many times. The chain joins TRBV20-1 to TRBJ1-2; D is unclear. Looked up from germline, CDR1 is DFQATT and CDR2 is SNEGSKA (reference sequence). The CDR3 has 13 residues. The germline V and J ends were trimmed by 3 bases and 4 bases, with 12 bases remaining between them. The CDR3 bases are TGCAGTGCTAGTTCGGGTTTCGGCTATGGCTACACCTTC. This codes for CSASSGFGYGYTF.

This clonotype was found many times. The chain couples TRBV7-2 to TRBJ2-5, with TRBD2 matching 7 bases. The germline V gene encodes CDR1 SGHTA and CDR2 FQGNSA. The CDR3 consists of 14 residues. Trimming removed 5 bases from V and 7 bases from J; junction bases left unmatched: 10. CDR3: CASSPRLGGGTQYF. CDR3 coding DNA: TGTGCCAGCAGCCCCCGACTAGGCGGGGGGACCCAGTACTTC.

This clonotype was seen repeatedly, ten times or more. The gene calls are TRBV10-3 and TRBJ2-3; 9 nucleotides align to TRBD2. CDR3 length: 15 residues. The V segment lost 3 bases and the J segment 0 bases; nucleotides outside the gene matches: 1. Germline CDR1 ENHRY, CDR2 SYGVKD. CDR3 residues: CAISEGTSSTDTQYF. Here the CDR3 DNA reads TGTGCCATCAGTGAAGGGACTAGCAGCACAGATACGCAGTATTTT.

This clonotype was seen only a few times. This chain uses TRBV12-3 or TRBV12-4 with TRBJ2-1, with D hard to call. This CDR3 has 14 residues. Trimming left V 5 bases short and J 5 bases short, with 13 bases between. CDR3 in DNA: TGTGCCAGCAGTGGGAACCGGTACCACAATGAGCAGTTCTTC. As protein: CASSGNRYHNEQFF.

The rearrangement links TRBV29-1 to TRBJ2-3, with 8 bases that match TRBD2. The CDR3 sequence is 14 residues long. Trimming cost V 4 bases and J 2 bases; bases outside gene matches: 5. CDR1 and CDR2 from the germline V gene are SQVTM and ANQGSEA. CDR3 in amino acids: CSVGVAGFTDTQYF. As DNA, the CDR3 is TGCAGCGTTGGGGTAGCGGGGTTCACAGATACGCAGTATTTT.

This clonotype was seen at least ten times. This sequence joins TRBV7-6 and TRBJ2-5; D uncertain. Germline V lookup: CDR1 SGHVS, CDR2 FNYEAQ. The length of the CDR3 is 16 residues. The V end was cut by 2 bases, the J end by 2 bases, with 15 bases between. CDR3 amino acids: CASSLKSFGSQETQYF. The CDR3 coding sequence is TGTGCCAGCAGCTTAAAAAGTTTCGGGTCTCAAGAGACCCAGTACTTC.

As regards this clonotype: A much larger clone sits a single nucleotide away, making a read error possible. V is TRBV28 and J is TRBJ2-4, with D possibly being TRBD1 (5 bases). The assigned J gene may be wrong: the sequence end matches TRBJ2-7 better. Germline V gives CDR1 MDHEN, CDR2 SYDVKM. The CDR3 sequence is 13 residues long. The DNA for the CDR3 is TGTGCCAGCAGTCGGGCGCAGGGCTTCGAGCAGTACGTC. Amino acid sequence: CASSRAQGFEQYV.

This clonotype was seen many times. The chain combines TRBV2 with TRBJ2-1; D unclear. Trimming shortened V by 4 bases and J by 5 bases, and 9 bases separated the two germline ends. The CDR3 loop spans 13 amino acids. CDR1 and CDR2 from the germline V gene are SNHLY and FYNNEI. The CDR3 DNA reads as TGTGCCAGCAGTGGGGAAAGAAACAATGAGCAGTTCTTC. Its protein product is CASSGERNNEQFF.

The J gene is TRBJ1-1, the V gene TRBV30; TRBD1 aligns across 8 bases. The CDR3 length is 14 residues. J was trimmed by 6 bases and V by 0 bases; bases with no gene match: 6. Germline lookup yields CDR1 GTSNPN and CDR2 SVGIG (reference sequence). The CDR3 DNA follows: TGTGCCTGGAGTGTCGGCCAGGGGGCTGCTGAAGCTTTCTTT. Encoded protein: CAWSVGQGAAEAFF.

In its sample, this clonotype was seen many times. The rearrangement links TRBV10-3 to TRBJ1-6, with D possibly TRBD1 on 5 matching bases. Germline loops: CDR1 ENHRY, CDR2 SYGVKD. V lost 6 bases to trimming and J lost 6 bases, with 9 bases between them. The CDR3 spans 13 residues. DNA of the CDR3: TGTGCCATCAGCGGCAGGGTTAATTCACCCCTCCACTTT. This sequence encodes CAISGRVNSPLHF.